This TCR beta chain originates from a study of identifying expanded T cells in peripheral blood. The method was immunoSEQ multiplex PCR; TCRdb's version includes in-frame clones alone and lacks a portion of them. The table records tens of thousands of clones, 84% of them present only once. Worth noting for this clone: What it binds is not known.

The study, taken as a whole, reports: Technical replicates showed roughly 1.2 changed clones; around two weeks roughly 16; four weeks 19. Across healthy donors, higher total template counts meant significantly greater approximately 2-week count variance.

This TCR was recovered from a person between 18 and 75 years old in good health. The sequenced sample consisted of blood.

The CDR3 loop reads CATSRDRTANNEQFF. The DNA for the CDR3 is TGTGCCACCAGCAGAGATCGGACAGCCAACAATGAGCAGTTCTTC. The rearrangement links TRBV15 to TRBJ2-1; D is possibly TRBD1 (6 bases). CDR1 LNHNV and CDR2 YYDKDF come from the germline V gene (reference sequence). This CDR3 is 15 amino acids long. V was pared by 0 bases and J by 5 bases, with 11 bases between.